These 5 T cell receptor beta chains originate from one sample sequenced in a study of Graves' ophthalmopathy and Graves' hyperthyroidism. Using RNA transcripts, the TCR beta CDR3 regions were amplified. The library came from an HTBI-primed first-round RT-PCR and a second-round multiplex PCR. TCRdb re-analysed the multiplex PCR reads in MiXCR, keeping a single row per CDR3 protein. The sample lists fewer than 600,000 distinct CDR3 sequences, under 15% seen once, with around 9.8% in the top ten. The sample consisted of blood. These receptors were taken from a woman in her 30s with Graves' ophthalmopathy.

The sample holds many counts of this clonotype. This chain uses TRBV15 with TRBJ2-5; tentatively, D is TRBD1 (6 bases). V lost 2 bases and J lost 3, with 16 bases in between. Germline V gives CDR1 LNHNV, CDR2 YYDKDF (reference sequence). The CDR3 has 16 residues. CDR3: CATSRNAGTPKETQYF. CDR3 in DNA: TGTGCCACCAGCAGAAATGCCGGGACACCAAAAGAGACCCAGTACTTC.

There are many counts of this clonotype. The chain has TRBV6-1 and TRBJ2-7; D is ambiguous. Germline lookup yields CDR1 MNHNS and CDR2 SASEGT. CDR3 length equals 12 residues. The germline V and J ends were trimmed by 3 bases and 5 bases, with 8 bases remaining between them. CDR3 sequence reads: CASSEGYNEQYF. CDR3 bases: TGTGCCAGCAGTGAGGGGTATAACGAGCAGTACTTC.

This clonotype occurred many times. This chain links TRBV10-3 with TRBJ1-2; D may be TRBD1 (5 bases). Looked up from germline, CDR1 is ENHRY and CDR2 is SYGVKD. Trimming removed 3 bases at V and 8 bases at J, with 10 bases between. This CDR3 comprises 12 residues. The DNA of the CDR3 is TGTGCCATCAGTGAATGGGGGGAAGGCTACACCTTC. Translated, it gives CAISEWGEGYTF.

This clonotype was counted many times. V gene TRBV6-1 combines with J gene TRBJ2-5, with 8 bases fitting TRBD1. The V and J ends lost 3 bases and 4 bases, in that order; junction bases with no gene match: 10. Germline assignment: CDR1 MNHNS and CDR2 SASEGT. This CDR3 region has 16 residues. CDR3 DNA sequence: TGTGCCAGCAGTGAGACAGGGGTCCCCAACGGAGAGACCCAGTACTTC. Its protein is CASSETGVPNGETQYF.

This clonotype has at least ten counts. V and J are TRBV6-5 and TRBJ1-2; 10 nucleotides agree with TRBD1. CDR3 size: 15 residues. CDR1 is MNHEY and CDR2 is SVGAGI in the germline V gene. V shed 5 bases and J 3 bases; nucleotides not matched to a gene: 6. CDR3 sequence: CASSRSGTGDYGYTF. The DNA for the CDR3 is TGTGCCAGCAGTCGGTCCGGGACAGGGGACTATGGCTACACCTTC.